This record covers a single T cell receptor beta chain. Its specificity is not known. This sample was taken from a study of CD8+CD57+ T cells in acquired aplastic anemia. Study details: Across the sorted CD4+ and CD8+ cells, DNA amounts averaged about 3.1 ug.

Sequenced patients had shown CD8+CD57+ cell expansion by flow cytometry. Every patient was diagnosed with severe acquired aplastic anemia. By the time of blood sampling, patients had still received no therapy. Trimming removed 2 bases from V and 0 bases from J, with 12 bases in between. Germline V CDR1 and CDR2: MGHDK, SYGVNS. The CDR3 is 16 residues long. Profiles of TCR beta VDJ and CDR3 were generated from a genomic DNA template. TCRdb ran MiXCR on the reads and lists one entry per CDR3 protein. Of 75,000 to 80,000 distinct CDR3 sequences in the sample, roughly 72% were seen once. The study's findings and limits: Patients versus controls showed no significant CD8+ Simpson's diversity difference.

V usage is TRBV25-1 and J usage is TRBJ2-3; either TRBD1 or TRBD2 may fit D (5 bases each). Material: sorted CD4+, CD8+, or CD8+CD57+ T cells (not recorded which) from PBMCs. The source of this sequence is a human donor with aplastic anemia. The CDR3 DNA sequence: TGTGCCAGCAGTGAAGGGAGAGGGGTTAGCACAGATACGCAGTATTTT. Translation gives CASSEGRGVSTDTQYF. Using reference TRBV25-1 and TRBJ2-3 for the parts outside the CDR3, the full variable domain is EADIYQTPRYLVIGTGKKITLECSQTMGHDKMYWYQQDPGMELHLIHYSYGVNSTEKGDLSSESTVSRIRTEHFPLTLESARPSHTSQYLCASSEGRGVSTDTQYFGPGTRLTVL.